These 27 T cell receptor beta chains were sequenced from one sample in a study of blood T cell repertoires in COVID-19. Profiling relied on immunoSEQ multiplex PCR, and the TCRdb table lists in-frame clones only, not all of them. The repertoire has 200,000 to 250,000 clones, approximately 84% of them found once; the top ten carry approximately 15%. Material for sequencing was PBMCs or T cells enriched from blood (not recorded which). The origin of the receptors is a man aged 35-49 years who had recovered from COVID-19.

This rearrangement joins TRBV7-8 to TRBJ1-2; D may be TRBD1 (6 bases). Germline assignment: CDR1 SGHVS and CDR2 FQNEAQ. V shed 5 bases and J shed 2 bases, with 21 bases lying between them. The CDR3 is 17 amino acids. CDR3 amino acids: CASSPQGRMVRNYGYTF. The CDR3 coding sequence is TGTGCCAGCAGCCCACAGGGACGGATGGTTCGGAACTATGGCTACACCTTC.

The chain employs TRBV9 and TRBJ1-3; D remains ambiguous. CDR1 is SGDLS and CDR2 is YYNGEE in the germline V gene. CDR3 size: 18 residues. V lost 3 bases and J lost 0, with 19 bases in between. For the CDR3, the DNA is TGTGCCAGCAGCGCTCTAATTGGCGGGCCGACCTCTGGAAACACCATATATTTT. Its protein is CASSALIGGPTSGNTIYF.

V is TRBV2 and J is TRBJ2-2; D is ambiguous. Looked up from germline, CDR1 is SNHLY and CDR2 is FYNNEI. Trimming took 7 bases from V and 6 from J, leaving 9 bases between them. The CDR3 extends over 12 amino acids. CDR3 coding DNA: TGTGCCAGCACCCAAAATGCCGGGGAGCTGTTTTTT. Protein sequence: CASTQNAGELFF.

This clone was observed a handful of times. The chain carries TRBV9 and TRBJ1-5; maybe TRBD1 (5 bases). CDR3 length: 13 residues. Germline loops: CDR1 SGDLS, CDR2 YYNGEE. Trimming removed 5 bases from V and 8 bases from J, with 14 bases in between. Written as DNA, the CDR3 is TGTGCCAGCAGTAACTCTCGCAGGGAGCCCCAGCATTTT. It encodes CASSNSRREPQHF.

This rearrangement joins TRBV10-1 to TRBJ2-2; the match to TRBD2 covers 7 bases. The CDR3 extends over 16 amino acids. V gave up 3 bases and J gave up 3 bases; unmatched junction bases: 7. Germline V lookup: CDR1 WNHNN, CDR2 SYGVQD (reference sequence). Here the CDR3 reads CASSEGHREDTGELFF. The DNA for the CDR3 is TGCGCCAGCAGTGAAGGCCATCGGGAGGACACCGGGGAGCTGTTTTTT.

The chain carries TRBV12-3 or TRBV12-4 and TRBJ2-3, with a weak D call TRBD1 (6 bases). V dropped 3 bases and J dropped 7 bases, with 8 bases sitting between them. The CDR3 contains 12 residues. As DNA, the CDR3 is TGTGCCAGCAGTTTCGGACAGAATACGCAGTATTTT. As protein: CASSFGQNTQYF.

The J gene is TRBJ1-3, the V gene TRBV27; TRBD1 agrees at 7 bases. The CDR3 is made up of 18 amino acids. Germline loops: CDR1 MNHEY, CDR2 SMNVEV (reference sequence). J lost 0 bases, V lost 4 bases, and 12 bases had no gene match. The DNA of the CDR3 is TGTGCCAGCAGTTGGGGGACGGACAGGCCCCCCTCTGGAAACACCATATATTTT. It is translated as CASSWGTDRPPSGNTIYF.

The V call is TRBV7-2, the J call TRBJ1-2, with 7 positions matching TRBD1. J was trimmed by 4 bases and V by 5 bases; bases with no gene match: 10. Looked up from germline, CDR1 is SGHTA and CDR2 is FQGNSA. The length of the CDR3 is 15 residues. The CDR3, as DNA: TGTGCCAGCAGCCCTCAGACCCGGACAGGCTATGGCTACACCTTC. It yields the protein CASSPQTRTGYGYTF.

The chain links TRBV18 to TRBJ1-5; the match to TRBD1 covers 7 bases. J lost 3 bases, V lost 8 bases, and 4 bases had no gene match. CDR1 and CDR2 from the germline V gene are KGHSH and LQKENI. The CDR3 runs to 13 residues. The CDR3 DNA reads as TGTGCCAGCGGAGACAGGGTCAATCAGCCCCAGCATTTT. Encoded protein: CASGDRVNQPQHF.

The gene calls are TRBV4-3 and TRBJ2-1; TRBD1 matches at 7 bases. The CDR3 loop spans 13 amino acids. The V segment lost 1 base and the J segment 8 bases; nucleotides outside the gene matches: 2. Germline V gene lookup returns CDR1 LGHNA and CDR2 YSLEER. CDR3 amino acids: CASSQGQGDEQFF. The CDR3 bases are TGCGCCAGCAGCCAAGGGCAGGGGGATGAGCAGTTCTTC.

This clone was seen more than once but under ten times. The chain uses TRBV6-1 and TRBJ2-7; 7 nucleotides match TRBD1. V lost 2 bases, J lost 3 bases, and 7 bases stayed unmatched. The CDR3 runs 15 residues. The V gene's germline CDR1 is MNHNS and CDR2 SASEGT. The CDR3 loop is CASSERWAGGYEQYF. The DNA for the CDR3 is TGTGCCAGCAGTGAAAGGTGGGCAGGGGGCTACGAGCAGTACTTC.

This clone was detected a few times. This rearrangement joins TRBV15 to TRBJ2-3, with a tentative D call TRBD1 (6 bases). V lost 3 bases and J 0 bases, leaving 13 bases between the germline ends. Germline values: CDR1 LNHNV, CDR2 YYDKDF (reference sequence). The CDR3 has 16 residues. This CDR3 is CATSSNPQGSTDTQYF. In DNA form, the CDR3 reads TGTGCCACCAGCAGCAACCCACAGGGTAGCACAGATACGCAGTATTTT.

The chain carries TRBV5-6 and TRBJ1-2; TRBD1 matches 8 bases. Germline values: CDR1 SGHDT, CDR2 YYEEEE. CDR3 length: 14 residues. Trimming cost V 0 bases and J 7 bases; bases outside gene matches: 5. As DNA, the CDR3 is TGTGCCAGCAGCTTGGCCGGACAGGGTAGTGGCTACACCTTC. This translates into CASSLAGQGSGYTF.

This clone turned up a few times. CDR3 sequence reads: CASNPGTGRSPLHF. The CDR3 nucleotides read TGCGCCAGCAACCCCGGGACAGGGAGGTCACCCCTCCACTTT. The rearrangement joins TRBV5-1 to TRBJ1-6, with 9 bases matching TRBD1. CDR1 is SGHRS and CDR2 is YFSETQ in the germline V gene. The junction had 8 bases not matched to a gene; V was cut back by 6 bases and J by 10 bases. The CDR3 loop spans 14 amino acids. The full variable domain, its missing parts supplied by reference TRBV5-1 and TRBJ1-6, is KAGVTQTPRYLIKTRGQQVTLSCSPISGHRSVSWYQQTPGQGLQFLFEYFSETQRNKGNFPGRFSGRQFSNSRSEMNVSTLELGDSALYLCASNPGTGRSPLHFGNGTRLTVT.

V and J are TRBV25-1 and TRBJ1-1, with D possibly matching TRBD1 (5 bases). Germline V gene data show CDR1 as MGHDK and CDR2 as SYGVNS. The ends were cut back, 7 bases at V and 4 bases at J, with 13 bases in the middle. CDR3 size: 13 residues. DNA of the CDR3: TGTGCCAGCACCCCACAAAGGGGCACTGAAGCTTTCTTT. It translates to CASTPQRGTEAFF.

This clone came up a few times. The same CDR3 can be traced to other DNA sequences in this sample. The chain joins TRBV7-9 to TRBJ1-1; possible D gene TRBD1, 6 bases. Germline CDR1 reads SEHNR; CDR2 reads FQNEAQ (reference sequence). This CDR3 is built from 13 residues. V was shortened by 4 bases and J by 5 bases, with 11 bases between the two germline ends. CDR3 DNA sequence: TGTGCCAGCAGCTCACAGGGAGGGACTGAAGCTTTCTTT. It encodes CASSSQGGTEAFF.

The chain carries TRBV29-1 and TRBJ1-1; the match to TRBD1 covers 8 bases. Germline CDR1 SQVTM, CDR2 ANQGSEA. This CDR3 is built from 13 residues. The ends lost 6 bases at V and 4 bases at J; junction bases unmatched: 7. The chain's CDR3 is CSVERTGSTEAFF. The CDR3 region has the DNA TGCAGCGTGGAGAGGACAGGGAGCACTGAAGCTTTCTTT.

The genes are TRBV6-1 and TRBJ2-7, with 8 bases matching TRBD2. V lost 3 bases to trimming and J lost 3 bases; unmatched junction nucleotides: 10. This CDR3 has 16 residues. CDR1 and CDR2 from the germline V gene are MNHNS and SASEGT. The CDR3 DNA is TGTGCCAGCAGTGACCCGGGGGGGCGCGAGGGCTACGAGCAGTACTTC. Amino acids: CASSDPGGREGYEQYF.

The rearrangement links TRBV15 to TRBJ1-3, with 7 bases identical to TRBD1. The CDR3 loop spans 15 amino acids. The trim removed 4 bases at V and 2 bases at J, leaving 5 bases unmatched. Germline V lookup: CDR1 LNHNV, CDR2 YYDKDF (reference sequence). The CDR3 coding sequence is TGTGCCACCAGCACAACGGACAGGCCTGGAAACACCATATATTTT. Its protein product is CATSTTDRPGNTIYF.

The chain uses TRBV11-3 and TRBJ1-3; 10 nucleotides agree with TRBD1. J gave up 0 bases and V 5 bases, and 4 bases lay outside the gene matches. Germline CDR1 reads SGHNT; CDR2 reads YENEEA. CDR3 size: 16 residues. The CDR3 sequence is CASSTGQGGSGNTIYF. CDR3 nucleotide sequence: TGTGCCAGCAGCACCGGACAGGGGGGCTCTGGAAACACCATATATTTT. Full variable domain (remainder filled in from reference TRBV11-3 and TRBJ1-3): EAGVVQSPRYKIIEKKQPVAFWCNPISGHNTLYWYLQNLGQGPELLIRYENEEAVDDSQLPKDRFSAERLKGVDSTLKIQPAELGDSAVYLCASSTGQGGSGNTIYFGEGSWLTVV.

The chain carries TRBV2 and TRBJ1-2, with 8 bases fitting TRBD1. Germline V lookup: CDR1 SNHLY, CDR2 FYNNEI. The junction had 1 base not matched to a gene; V was cut back by 6 bases and J by 4 bases. CDR3 size: 12 residues. Written as DNA, the CDR3 is TGTGCCAGCAGAACAGGGGGCTATGGCTACACCTTC. This translates into CASRTGGYGYTF.

This clone was recorded a few times. The chain has TRBV5-1 and TRBJ1-3, with a weak D call TRBD1 (6 bases). Germline V gene lookup returns CDR1 SGHRS and CDR2 YFSETQ. The V and J ends lost 4 bases and 1 base respectively, with 12 bases between them. The CDR3 totals 15 residues. CDR3 nucleotide sequence: TGCGCCAGCAGCCCCGAGACAGGTTCTGGAAACACCATATATTTT. Its protein product is CASSPETGSGNTIYF.

This clone showed up just a few times. The V and J genes are TRBV15 and TRBJ1-4; TRBD1 agrees at 8 bases. V shed 3 bases and J 5 bases; nucleotides not matched to a gene: 2. Germline CDR1 reads LNHNV; CDR2 reads YYDKDF (reference sequence). This CDR3 contains 14 residues. CDR3 loop: CATSRRQGNEKLFF. CDR3 DNA: TGTGCCACCAGCAGGCGACAGGGGAATGAAAAACTGTTTTTT.

This chain joins TRBV6-5 and TRBJ1-2, with 9 bases lining up with TRBD1. J gave up 7 bases and V 5 bases, and 11 bases lay outside the gene matches. The germline V gene has CDR1 MNHEY and CDR2 SVGAGI. The CDR3 has 15 residues. Here the CDR3 DNA reads TGTGCCAGCAGTCCCGCGCCGGGACAGGGAAGTGGCTACACCTTC. Translated: CASSPAPGQGSGYTF.

This clone was observed a single time. The V call is TRBV30, the J call TRBJ2-7, with a possible D match to TRBD2 (6 bases). CDR3 length equals 11 residues. Per germline, CDR1 GTSNPN and CDR2 SVGIG (reference sequence). V was trimmed by 5 bases and J by 6 bases, leaving 11 bases between them. The CDR3 DNA is TGTGCCTGGGGTCGCGGGGTCGAGCAGTACTTC. This codes for CAWGRGVEQYF.

V and J are TRBV10-2 and TRBJ1-5, with TRBD1 matching 7 bases. V was clipped by 7 bases and J by 9 bases; unmatched bases: 15. CDR1 WSHSY and CDR2 SAAADI come from the germline V gene. The CDR3 totals 15 residues. CDR3 in amino acids: CASKSGDRLLPPQHF. CDR3 nucleotide sequence: TGCGCCAGCAAATCAGGGGACAGACTTTTACCGCCCCAGCATTTT.

The V gene is TRBV18, the J gene TRBJ1-1, with unresolved D. This CDR3 contains 15 residues. The germline V gene encodes CDR1 KGHSH and CDR2 LQKENI. V gave up 6 bases and J gave up 1 base, with 15 bases separating them. DNA for the CDR3: TGTGCCAGCTCCACCACGAGGGCCAGGAACACTGAAGCTTTCTTT. This gives the protein CASSTTRARNTEAFF.